This T cell receptor (beta chain) was captured by sequencing in a study of T cells in localized non-small cell lung cancer (dated by TCRdb to the early 2020s). Background on the whole study: T cell repertoires of more than 200 early-stage NSCLC patients were analyzed, with tumors being compared against uninvolved tumor-adjacent lungs. All 240 or so NSCLC patients in the cohort were treatment-naive and had localized lung tumors that were resected. The mean age of the NSCLC patients was under 70 years, with 130 or so men and around 100 women. What the authors observed across the whole study: Because multi-region tumor sequencing was not done, intratumor heterogeneity could not be ruled out. A median of around 57 of the top 100 tumor clones turned up in the paired uninvolved adjacent lung, and roughly 28 of those clones also ranked among the top 100 of that same adjacent lung. Uninvolved tumor-adjacent lung showed the highest T cell clonality, higher than tumor, which suggests more focused antigenic responses in the uninvolved tumor-adjacent lung. Higher T cell density in blood was associated with longer overall survival, whereas higher clonality in adjacent lung was associated with shorter survival. Because of the exploratory design, TCR variables were selected using unadjusted p-values without false-discovery rate correction.

The immunoSEQ Assay was used to sequence TCR beta CDR3 regions from DNA. Per the source publication's procedure: T cell density was computed as TCR beta template counts normalized to usable DNA estimated by amplifying housekeeping genes. Using the preseqR package, richness was estimated by extrapolating to 120,000 templates for tissue samples and 400,000 templates for PBMC samples. Clonality was defined by subtracting Pielou's evenness from one. Tissue-enriched TCRs were identified by differential abundance testing using productive amino-acid clonotypes, minimum total count 5 and alpha 0.1. The Jaccard Index and the Morisita Overlap Index were used to measure how much the repertoires overlapped between compartments. GLIPH grouped TCR beta CDR3s together with public tetramer-defined viral CDR3s, and a viral motif had to include at least three viral sequences and show V-gene enrichment. Sourced from immuneACCESS, this table was stored by TCRdb with only in-frame sequences that have V and J called. A share of the clones is absent; for the studies checked, an unresolved V gene accounts for under half, and the remainder has no known explanation. V, J and clone size derive from that table, while D and trimming were established from the DNA sequence. The sample table records fewer than 3,500 clones; approximately 28% of these occur just once. Together, the top ten hold 9% to 15% of the sample.

At diagnosis, tumor, uninvolved tumor-adjacent lung and peripheral blood were collected and then preserved as a mix of FFPE and fresh-frozen material. The germline V gene gives CDR1 as KGHSH and CDR2 as LQKENI. V is pared back by 3 bases and J by 4 bases, with 12 bases lying between the germline termini. Reading from cysteine to phenylalanine, the CDR3 counts 15 amino acids. Just the 45-base CDR3 DNA is kept, in frame starting at base 1. This clone turned up a few times. Its specific antigen is unknown. No quality values exist for individual bases; no much larger clone is one base distant. The sample in question was lung tumor tissue, obtained before any cancer treatment. The sequence links TRBV18 to TRBJ2-2; matching of 6 bases hints at TRBD2 as the D gene. The TCR originated in a woman aged 35 to 69 with stage I lung adenocarcinoma. For the CDR3, the sequence is CASSPWQGGTGELFF. In nucleotides, the sequence is TGTGCCAGCTCACCTTGGCAGGGAGGCACCGGGGAGCTGTTTTTT.